Presented here are 5 T cell receptor beta chains from one specimen sequenced in a study of blood T cell repertoires in COVID-19. Sequencing was performed with immunoSEQ multiplex PCR; in TCRdb, only in-frame clones are kept and a portion is missing. The sample consists of some 360,000 clones, about 87% of them appearing once. Material: peripheral blood. All receptors come from a woman aged 55 to 70 with COVID-19, enrolled during active disease.

This clone was recorded a few times. This sequence joins TRBV6-5 and TRBJ1-3; D is ambiguous. The CDR3 extends over 14 amino acids. From germline, CDR1 is MNHEY and CDR2 SVGAGI. V lost 6 bases and J 0 bases, leaving 9 bases between the germline ends. The CDR3 protein is CASSPRSSGNTIYF. The CDR3 nucleotides are TGTGCCAGCAGCCCGAGAAGCTCTGGAAACACCATATATTTT.

V gene TRBV7-6 combines with J gene TRBJ1-2; 12 bases are shared with TRBD1. With V trimmed by 0 bases and J by 5 bases, 4 bases remained unmatched. Germline V gene data show CDR1 as SGHVS and CDR2 as FNYEAQ. This CDR3 spans 16 amino acids. CDR3 in amino acids: CASSLAGTGGGYGYTF. The CDR3 nucleotides read TGTGCCAGCAGCTTAGCGGGGACAGGGGGCGGTTATGGCTACACCTTC.

On this clone: This same CDR3 is encoded by further DNA sequences in the sample. V and J are TRBV5-1 and TRBJ2-7; tentatively, D is TRBD2 (5 bases). There are 12 residues in the CDR3. The V end was cut by 0 bases, the J end by 5 bases, with 6 bases between. Per germline, CDR1 SGHRS and CDR2 YFSETQ. For the CDR3, the DNA is TGCGCCAGCAGCTTGGCCGGGGACGAGCAGTACTTC. Translated: CASSLAGDEQYF.

V usage is TRBV12-5 and J usage is TRBJ1-3; the D gene is possibly TRBD1 (5 bases). Trimming took 3 bases from V and 2 from J, leaving 17 bases between them. CDR3 length: 17 residues. CDR1 is LGHNT and CDR2 is FRNRAP in the germline V gene. CDR3: CASGFALNGGTGNTIYF. The CDR3 DNA reads TGTGCTAGTGGTTTTGCCTTAAACGGGGGTACTGGAAACACCATATATTTT.

The V gene is TRBV5-8, the J gene TRBJ2-1; 14 nucleotides line up with TRBD2. Germline trimming cut 4 bases from V and 12 bases from J; bases unmatched to any gene: 12. The CDR3 covers 16 residues. Germline CDR1 SGHTS, CDR2 YDEGEE. The CDR3 DNA follows: TGTGCCAGCAGCCTGCCTATGAGACTAGCGGGGGGGAGGCAGTTCTTC. Protein product: CASSLPMRLAGGRQFF.